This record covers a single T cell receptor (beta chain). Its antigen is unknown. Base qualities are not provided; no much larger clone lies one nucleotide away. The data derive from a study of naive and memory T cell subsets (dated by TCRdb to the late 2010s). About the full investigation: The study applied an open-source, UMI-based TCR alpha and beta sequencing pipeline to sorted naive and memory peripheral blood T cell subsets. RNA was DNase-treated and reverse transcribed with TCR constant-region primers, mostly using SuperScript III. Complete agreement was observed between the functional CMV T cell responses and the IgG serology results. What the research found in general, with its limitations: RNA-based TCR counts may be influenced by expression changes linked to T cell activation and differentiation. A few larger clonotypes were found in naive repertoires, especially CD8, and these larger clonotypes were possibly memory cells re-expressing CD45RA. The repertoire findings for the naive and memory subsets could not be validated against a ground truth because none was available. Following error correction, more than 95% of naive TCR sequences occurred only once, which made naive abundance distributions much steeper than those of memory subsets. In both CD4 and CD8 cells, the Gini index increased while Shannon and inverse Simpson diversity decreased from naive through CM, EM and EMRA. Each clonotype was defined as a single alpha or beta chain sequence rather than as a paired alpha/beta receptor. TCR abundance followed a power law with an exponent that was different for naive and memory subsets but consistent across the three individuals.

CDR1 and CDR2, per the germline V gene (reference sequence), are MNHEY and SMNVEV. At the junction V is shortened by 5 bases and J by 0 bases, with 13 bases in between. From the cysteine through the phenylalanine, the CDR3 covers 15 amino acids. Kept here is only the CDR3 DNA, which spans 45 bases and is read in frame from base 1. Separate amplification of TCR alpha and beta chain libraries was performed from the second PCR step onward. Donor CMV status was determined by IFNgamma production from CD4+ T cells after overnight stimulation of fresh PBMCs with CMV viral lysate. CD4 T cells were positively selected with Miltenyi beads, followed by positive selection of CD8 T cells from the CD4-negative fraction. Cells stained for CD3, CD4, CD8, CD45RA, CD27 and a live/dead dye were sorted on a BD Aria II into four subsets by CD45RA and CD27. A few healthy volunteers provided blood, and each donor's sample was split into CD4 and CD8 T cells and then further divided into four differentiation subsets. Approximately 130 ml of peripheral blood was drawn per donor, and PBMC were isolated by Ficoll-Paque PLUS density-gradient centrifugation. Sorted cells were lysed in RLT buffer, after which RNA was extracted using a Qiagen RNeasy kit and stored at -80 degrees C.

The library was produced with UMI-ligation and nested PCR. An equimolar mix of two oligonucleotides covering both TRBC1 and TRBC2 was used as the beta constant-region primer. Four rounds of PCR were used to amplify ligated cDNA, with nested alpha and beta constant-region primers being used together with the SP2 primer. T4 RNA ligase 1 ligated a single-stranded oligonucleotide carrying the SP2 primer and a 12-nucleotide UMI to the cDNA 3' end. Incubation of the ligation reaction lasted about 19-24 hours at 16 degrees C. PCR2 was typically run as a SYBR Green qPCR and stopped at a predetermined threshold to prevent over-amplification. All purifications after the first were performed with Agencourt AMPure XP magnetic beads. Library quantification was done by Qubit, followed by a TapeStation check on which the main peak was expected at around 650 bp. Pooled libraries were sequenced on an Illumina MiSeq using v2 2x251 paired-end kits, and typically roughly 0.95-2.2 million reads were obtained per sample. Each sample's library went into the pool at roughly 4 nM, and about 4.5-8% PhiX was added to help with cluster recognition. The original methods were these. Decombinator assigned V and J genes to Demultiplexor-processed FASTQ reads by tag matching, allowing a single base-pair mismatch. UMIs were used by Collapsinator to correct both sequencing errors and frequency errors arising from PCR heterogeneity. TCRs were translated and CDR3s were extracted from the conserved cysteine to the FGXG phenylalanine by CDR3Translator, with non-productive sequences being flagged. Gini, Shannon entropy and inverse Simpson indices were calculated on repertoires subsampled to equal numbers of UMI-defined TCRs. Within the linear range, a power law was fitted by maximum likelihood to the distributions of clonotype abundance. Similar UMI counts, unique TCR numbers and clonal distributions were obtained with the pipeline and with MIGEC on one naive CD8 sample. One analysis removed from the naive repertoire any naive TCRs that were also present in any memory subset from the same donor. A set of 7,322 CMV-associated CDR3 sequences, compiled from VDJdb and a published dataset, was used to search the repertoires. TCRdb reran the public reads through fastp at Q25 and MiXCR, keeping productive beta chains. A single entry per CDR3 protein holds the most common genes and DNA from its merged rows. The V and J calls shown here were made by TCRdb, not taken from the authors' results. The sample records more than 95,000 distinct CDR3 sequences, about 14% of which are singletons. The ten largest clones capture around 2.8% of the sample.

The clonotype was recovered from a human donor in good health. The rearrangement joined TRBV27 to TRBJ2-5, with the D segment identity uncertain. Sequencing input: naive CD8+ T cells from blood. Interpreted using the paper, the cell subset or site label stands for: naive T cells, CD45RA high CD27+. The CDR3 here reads CASSPGPWYQETQYF. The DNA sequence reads TGTGCCAGCAGTCCTGGACCTTGGTACCAAGAGACCCAGTACTTC.